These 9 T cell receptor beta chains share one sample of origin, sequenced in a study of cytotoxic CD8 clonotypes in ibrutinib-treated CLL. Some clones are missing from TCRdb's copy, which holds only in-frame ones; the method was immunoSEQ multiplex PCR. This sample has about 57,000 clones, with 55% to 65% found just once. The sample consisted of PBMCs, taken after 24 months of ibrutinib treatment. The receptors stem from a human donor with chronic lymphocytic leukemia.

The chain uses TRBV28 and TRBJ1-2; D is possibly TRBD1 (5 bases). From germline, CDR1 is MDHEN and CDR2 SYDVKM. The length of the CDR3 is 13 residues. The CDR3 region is CATRLTANYGYTF. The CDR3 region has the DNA TGTGCGACCCGACTGACAGCTAACTATGGCTACACCTTC.

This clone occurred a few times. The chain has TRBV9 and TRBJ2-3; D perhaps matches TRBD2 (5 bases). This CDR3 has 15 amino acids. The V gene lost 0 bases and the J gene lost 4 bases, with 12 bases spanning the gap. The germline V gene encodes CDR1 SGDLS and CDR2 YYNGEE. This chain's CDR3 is CASSVAISSPDTQYF. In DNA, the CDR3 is TGTGCCAGCAGCGTAGCCATCTCTAGCCCAGATACGCAGTATTTT.

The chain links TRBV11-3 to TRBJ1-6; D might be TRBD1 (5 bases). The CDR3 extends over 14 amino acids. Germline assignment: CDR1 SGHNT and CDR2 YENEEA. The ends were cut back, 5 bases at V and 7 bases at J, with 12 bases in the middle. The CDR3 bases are TGTGCCAGCAGCAGCGGACGGACAAATTCACCCCTCCACTTT. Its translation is CASSSGRTNSPLHF.

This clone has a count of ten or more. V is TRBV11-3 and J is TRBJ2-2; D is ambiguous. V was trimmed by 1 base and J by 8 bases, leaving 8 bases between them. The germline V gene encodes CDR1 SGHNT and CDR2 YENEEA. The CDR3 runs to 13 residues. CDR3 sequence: CASSLARRGELFF. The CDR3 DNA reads TGTGCCAGCAGCTTAGCGAGAAGAGGGGAGCTGTTTTTT. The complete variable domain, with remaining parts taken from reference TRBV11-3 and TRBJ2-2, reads EAGVVQSPRYKIIEKKQPVAFWCNPISGHNTLYWYLQNLGQGPELLIRYENEEAVDDSQLPKDRFSAERLKGVDSTLKIQPAELGDSAVYLCASSLARRGELFFGEGSRLTVL.

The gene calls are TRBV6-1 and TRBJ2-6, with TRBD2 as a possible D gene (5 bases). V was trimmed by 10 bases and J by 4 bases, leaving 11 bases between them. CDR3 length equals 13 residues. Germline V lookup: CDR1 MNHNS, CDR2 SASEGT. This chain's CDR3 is CAIRGSGANVLTF. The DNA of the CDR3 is TGTGCCATCCGGGGTTCGGGGGCCAACGTCCTGACTTTC.

This CDR3 is CSATRNEQFF. DNA for the CDR3: TGCAGTGCTACTAGAAATGAGCAGTTCTTC. The gene calls are TRBV20-1 and TRBJ2-1; D is unresolved. Trimming cost V 4 bases and J 7 bases, with 5 bases left between them. CDR1 and CDR2 from the germline V gene are DFQATT and SNEGSKA (reference sequence). There are 10 residues in the CDR3.

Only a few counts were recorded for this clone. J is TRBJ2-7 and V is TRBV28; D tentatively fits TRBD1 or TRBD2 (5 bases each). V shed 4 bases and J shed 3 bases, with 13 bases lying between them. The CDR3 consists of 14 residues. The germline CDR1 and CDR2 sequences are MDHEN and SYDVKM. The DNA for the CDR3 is TGTGCCAGCAGTTCGCCAGGGACGGTCTACGAGCAGTACTTC. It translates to CASSSPGTVYEQYF.

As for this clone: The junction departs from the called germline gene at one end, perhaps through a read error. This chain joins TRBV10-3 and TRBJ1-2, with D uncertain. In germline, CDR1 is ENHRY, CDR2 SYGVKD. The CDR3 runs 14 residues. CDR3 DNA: TGTGCCAGCAGTTACATCCCGGGCACGGGCCCCTACACCTTC. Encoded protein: CASSYIPGTGPYTF.

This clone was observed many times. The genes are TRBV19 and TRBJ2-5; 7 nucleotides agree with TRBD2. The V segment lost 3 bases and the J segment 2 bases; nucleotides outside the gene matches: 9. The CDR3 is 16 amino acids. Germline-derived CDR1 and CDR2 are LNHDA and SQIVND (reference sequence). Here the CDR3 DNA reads TGTGCCAGTAGTATTACAGGCGGGGGACTACAAGAGACCCAGTACTTC. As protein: CASSITGGGLQETQYF. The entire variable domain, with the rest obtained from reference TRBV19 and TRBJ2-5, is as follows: DGGITQSPKYLFRKEGQNVTLSCEQNLNHDAMYWYRQDPGQGLRLIYYSQIVNDFQKGDIAEGYSVSREKKESFPLTVTSAQKNPTAFYLCASSITGGGLQETQYFGPGTRLLVL.